This passage covers 21 T cell receptor beta chains from one sample sequenced in a study of response to subunit inactivated influenza vaccine. TCRdb re-derived calls from the RT-PCR reads in MiXCR, one entry per CDR3 protein. The data hold about 650,000 distinct CDR3 sequences, with 13% to 15% observed a single time. Sequenced material: PBMCs from blood, taken less than 15 days before vaccination. These receptors were taken from a middle-aged man who received an inactivated influenza vaccine.

The chain recombines TRBV5-1 with TRBJ2-2, with 14 bases that match TRBD2. From germline, CDR1 is SGHRS and CDR2 YFSETQ. The length of the CDR3 is 17 residues. Losses at the gene ends were 4 bases for V and 6 bases for J; bases not matched to a gene: 8. The CDR3 DNA reads as TGCGCCAGCAGCCTTACCGGGACTAGCGGGAGATCCGGGGAGCTGTTTTTT. This gives the protein CASSLTGTSGRSGELFF.

V gene TRBV18 combines with J gene TRBJ1-5; a weak D match, TRBD1 (5 bases). Germline assignment: CDR1 KGHSH and CDR2 LQKENI. The V gene lost 2 bases and the J gene lost 7 bases, with 12 bases spanning the gap. CDR3 length equals 14 residues. The DNA of the CDR3 is TGTGCCAGCTCACCAGCCAGGGTGGGACAGCCCCAGCATTTT. Translated: CASSPARVGQPQHF.

The J gene is TRBJ2-1, the V gene TRBV10-3; 12 bases are shared with TRBD2. J was trimmed by 7 bases and V by 5 bases; bases with no gene match: 3. The germline V gene has CDR1 ENHRY and CDR2 SYGVKD. CDR3 length: 14 residues. The DNA for the CDR3 is TGTGCCATCAGTTCCCTAGCGGGAGGGAATGAGCAGTTCTTC. Translating gives CAISSLAGGNEQFF.

This clonotype was detected many times. The chain combines TRBV11-1 with TRBJ2-3; 10 bases are shared with TRBD1. The CDR3 has 15 amino acids. V was clipped by 4 bases and J by 0 bases; unmatched bases: 1. CDR1 and CDR2 (germline): SGHAT, FQDESV (reference sequence). The CDR3 DNA sequence: TGTGCCAGCAGCTGGGGACAGGGGAGCACAGATACGCAGTATTTT. Its translation is CASSWGQGSTDTQYF.

The rearrangement joins TRBV7-9 to TRBJ2-1; 11 nucleotides match TRBD2. The trim removed 1 base at V and 7 bases at J, leaving 6 bases unmatched. The CDR3 runs 16 residues. Germline assignment: CDR1 SEHNR and CDR2 FQNEAQ (reference sequence). The CDR3 coding sequence is TGTGCCAGCAGCTTAGTGGTCAGGACTAGCGGGAATGAGCAGTTCTTC. Protein product: CASSLVVRTSGNEQFF.

This clonotype came up many times. V usage is TRBV29-1 and J usage is TRBJ1-1; TRBD1 is a possible D gene (6 bases). CDR1 is SQVTM, CDR2 ANQGSEA, per germline. The CDR3 runs 14 residues. Trimming removed 3 bases from V and 1 base from J, with 12 bases in between. This chain's CDR3 is CSVDVGGRNTEAFF. The CDR3 DNA is TGCAGCGTTGATGTGGGGGGCAGGAACACTGAAGCTTTCTTT.

This clonotype was found a few times. The chain employs TRBV5-6 and TRBJ2-2, with 10 bases matching TRBD1. The germline CDR1 and CDR2 sequences are SGHDT and YYEEEE. Trimming at V came to 2 bases and at J to 7 bases, leaving 8 bases not matched to a gene. This CDR3 has 16 residues. In DNA, the CDR3 is TGTGCCAGCAGCTTACGTTCGACAGGGGGCGGCGGGGAGCTGTTTTTT. Encoded protein: CASSLRSTGGGGELFF.

This rearrangement joins TRBV20-1 to TRBJ2-7; tentatively, D is TRBD2 (6 bases). The length of the CDR3 is 13 residues. The germline V and J ends were trimmed by 4 bases and 4 bases, with 14 bases remaining between them. Germline CDR1 reads DFQATT; CDR2 reads SNEGSKA (reference sequence). CDR3 nucleotide sequence: TGCAGTGCTACCCCGGGGGAGAGTTACGAGCAGTACTTC. The encoded protein is CSATPGESYEQYF.

The CDR3 DNA follows: TGCAGCGTTGCGGCGGGGGGCCGGTACGAGCAGTACTTC. This translates into CSVAAGGRYEQYF. The V and J genes are TRBV29-1 and TRBJ2-7; 8 bases fit TRBD2. Trimming took 4 bases from V and 4 from J; bases not matched to a gene: 6. CDR3 length equals 13 residues. CDR1 and CDR2 (germline): SQVTM, ANQGSEA.

This clonotype occurred a few times. V and J are TRBV12-3 or TRBV12-4 and TRBJ2-1, with 7 bases that match TRBD2. V shed 9 bases and J 1 base; nucleotides not matched to a gene: 12. This CDR3 is 16 amino acids long. CDR3 DNA sequence: TGTGCCAGTACCGGAAGATGGGGGGGGTCCTACAATGAGCAGTTCTTC. It codes for CASTGRWGGSYNEQFF.

The chain carries TRBV10-3 and TRBJ1-2; TRBD1 aligns across 7 bases. Per germline, CDR1 ENHRY and CDR2 SYGVKD. J gave up 3 bases and V 6 bases, and 4 bases lay outside the gene matches. The CDR3 extends over 13 amino acids. The CDR3 reads CAISTGTDYGYTF. The CDR3 DNA is TGTGCCATCAGCACCGGGACAGACTATGGCTACACCTTC.

J is TRBJ2-1 and V is TRBV4-3; the D gene is possibly TRBD2 (6 bases). V dropped 5 bases and J dropped 7 bases, with 21 bases sitting between them. CDR3 length: 16 amino acids. Germline CDR1 and CDR2: LGHNA and YSLEER. CDR3 sequence: CASSEVAGGAGNEQFF. CDR3 in DNA: TGCGCCAGCAGCGAAGTTGCCGGGGGAGCTGGAAATGAGCAGTTCTTC.

V is TRBV20-1 and J is TRBJ2-2; no firm D call. Trimming stripped 7 bases from V and 0 bases from J, with 12 bases between. CDR3 length equals 14 residues. Looked up from germline, CDR1 is DFQATT and CDR2 is SNEGSKA (reference sequence). As DNA, the CDR3 is TGCAGTGGCACACGGACGGCGAACACCGGGGAGCTGTTTTTT. It translates to CSGTRTANTGELFF.

The chain has TRBV20-1 and TRBJ2-1, with TRBD2 identical over 7 bases. Germline V gene lookup returns CDR1 DFQATT and CDR2 SNEGSKA (reference sequence). J gave up 0 bases and V 6 bases, and 17 bases lay outside the gene matches. CDR3 length: 18 amino acids. The CDR3 DNA is TGCAGTGCGCCCCCGCGCCCGGGAGGCCCTAGCTCCTACAATGAGCAGTTCTTC. Translation: CSAPPRPGGPSSYNEQFF.

In this sample, this clonotype turned up a few times. The rearrangement links TRBV10-3 to TRBJ2-5, with TRBD1 as a possible D gene (5 bases). The CDR3 length is 13 residues. Looked up from germline, CDR1 is ENHRY and CDR2 is SYGVKD. Trimming stripped 6 bases from V and 2 bases from J, with 10 bases between. CDR3 nucleotide sequence: TGTGCCATCAGGGGGCAGGCTCAAGAGACCCAGTACTTC. Residues: CAIRGQAQETQYF.

This clonotype was seen more than once but under ten times. The genes are TRBV20-1 and TRBJ2-2; D unresolved. The length of the CDR3 is 15 residues. CDR1 is DFQATT, CDR2 SNEGSKA, per germline (reference sequence). V shed 0 bases and J shed 1 base, with 9 bases lying between them. CDR3 nucleotides: TGCAGTGCTAGAGATCTCGGTGAGAACACCGGGGAGCTGTTTTTT. Translation gives CSARDLGENTGELFF.

In its sample, this clonotype was seen a few times. This chain joins TRBV15 and TRBJ1-2; perhaps TRBD1 as D (5 bases). The CDR3 runs to 15 residues. CDR1 and CDR2 (germline): LNHNV, YYDKDF (reference sequence). V gave up 4 bases and J gave up 4 bases, with 16 bases separating them. In DNA, the CDR3 is TGTGCCACCAGCACCGGGACCGAGACTCTCTATGGCTACACCTTC. It yields the protein CATSTGTETLYGYTF.

This clonotype turned up a few times. CDR3 DNA sequence: TGTGCCAGCAGTTACCTAATAAGCGGAGGAGGCCTCTACAATGAGCAGTTCTTC. Its translation: CASSYLISGGGLYNEQFF. The chain recombines TRBV28 with TRBJ2-1; a possible D gene is TRBD2 (5 bases). The CDR3 totals 18 residues. CDR1 is MDHEN and CDR2 is SYDVKM in the germline V gene. Trimming pared 4 bases from V and 3 bases from J, leaving 22 bases between.

This sequence joins TRBV7-9 and TRBJ1-1; D is unresolved. The CDR3 sequence is 12 residues long. The germline V gene encodes CDR1 SEHNR and CDR2 FQNEAQ (reference sequence). Between the trimmed V and J ends, which lost 4 bases and 0 bases, there was a span of 3 bases. CDR3 sequence reads: CASSWVNTEAFF. DNA of the CDR3: TGTGCCAGCAGCTGGGTGAACACTGAAGCTTTCTTT.

This chain joins TRBV5-1 and TRBJ2-7, with 8 positions matching TRBD1. The CDR3 contains 14 residues. With 7 bases clipped from V and 0 bases from J, the junction kept 6 bases outside the gene matches. Germline CDR1 SGHRS, CDR2 YFSETQ. The CDR3 sequence: CASGTGVSSYEQYF. CDR3 DNA sequence: TGCGCCAGCGGGACAGGTGTAAGCTCCTACGAGCAGTACTTC.

This clonotype has more than one count but fewer than ten. V is TRBV19 and J is TRBJ1-4; D is unresolved. This CDR3 is 17 amino acids long. The germline V gene encodes CDR1 LNHDA and CDR2 SQIVND (reference sequence). Trimming cost V 5 bases and J 0 bases, with 16 bases left between them. CDR3 sequence reads: CASSRPRTAATNEKLFF. Written as DNA, the CDR3 is TGTGCCAGTAGTCGCCCTCGGACGGCTGCAACTAATGAAAAACTGTTTTTT.